Presented here are 24 T cell receptor beta chains from one specimen sequenced in a study of T cell repertoires in cytomegalovirus infection. TCRdb ran MiXCR on the reads and lists one entry per CDR3 protein. This sample has some 920,000 distinct CDR3 sequences, with 25% to 40% found just once. The antigens of these receptors remain unknown. Specimen: cultured CD8+ T cells from PBMCs, collected from culture after CMV antigen stimulation. Source of these receptors: a human donor in good health (CMV status not recorded). Some clones in this sample may be carry-over from other donors' samples.

This rearrangement joins TRBV28 to TRBJ1-5; D might be TRBD1 (5 bases). V shed 4 bases and J shed 1 base, with 11 bases lying between them. CDR3 size: 15 residues. CDR1 is MDHEN, CDR2 SYDVKM, per germline. The CDR3 loop reads CASSYYRDSNQPQHF. Here the CDR3 DNA reads TGTGCCAGCAGTTACTACCGGGACAGCAATCAGCCCCAGCATTTT.

This rearrangement joins TRBV7-2 to TRBJ2-7, with no clear D. From germline, CDR1 is SGHTA and CDR2 FQGNSA. CDR3 length: 15 amino acids. CDR3 in DNA: TGTGCCAGCAGATTAGAAGGACCCGTAGCCTACGAGCAGTACGTC. Protein sequence: CASRLEGPVAYEQYV.

The chain recombines TRBV27 with TRBJ2-7; TRBD1 aligns across 8 bases. The CDR3 sequence is 15 residues long. V dropped 4 bases and J dropped 1; count of bases not matched to a gene: 6. Germline V lookup: CDR1 MNHEY, CDR2 SMNVEV (reference sequence). CDR3 DNA sequence: TGTGCCAGCAGTTGGGGTCAGGGGGCGTCCTACGAGCAGTACTTC. Residues: CASSWGQGASYEQYF.

This clonotype was found a few times. The rearrangement joins TRBV7-6 to TRBJ1-1, with a tentative D call TRBD1 (5 bases). CDR3 length: 15 amino acids. CDR1 and CDR2 from the germline V gene are SGHVS and FNYEAQ. The V and J ends lost 3 bases and 6 bases respectively, with 17 bases between them. The CDR3 coding sequence is TGTGCCAGCAGCTTCGGGCCTCAATGGGGGTCTGAAGCTTTCTTT. Translation: CASSFGPQWGSEAFF.

This clonotype appeared a few times. V gene TRBV19 combines with J gene TRBJ2-2; D is undetermined. The V and J ends lost 4 bases and 6 bases respectively, with 6 bases between them. CDR1 and CDR2 (germline): LNHDA, SQIVND (reference sequence). This CDR3 region has 12 residues. This CDR3 is CASSNGPGELFF. The CDR3 DNA sequence: TGTGCCAGTAGTAATGGCCCCGGGGAGCTGTTTTTT. Full variable domain (outside the CDR3, taken from reference TRBV19 and TRBJ2-2): DGGITQSPKYLFRKEGQNVTLSCEQNLNHDAMYWYRQDPGQGLRLIYYSQIVNDFQKGDIAEGYSVSREKKESFPLTVTSAQKNPTAFYLCASSNGPGELFFGEGSRLTVL.

The chain recombines TRBV7-8 with TRBJ1-5; D remains ambiguous. V was shortened by 4 bases and J by 3 bases, with 10 bases between the two germline ends. The V gene's germline CDR1 is SGHVS and CDR2 FQNEAQ. This CDR3 has 14 residues. In DNA form, the CDR3 reads TGTGCCAGCAGCTCCTCAGGCTTCAATCAGCCCCAGCATTTT. It is translated as CASSSSGFNQPQHF. Filled out from reference TRBV7-8 and TRBJ1-5, the complete variable domain reads GAGVSQSPRYKVAKRGQDVALRCDPISGHVSLFWYQQALGQGPEFLTYFQNEAQLDKSGLPSDRFFAERPEGSVSTLKIQRTQQEDSAVYLCASSSSGFNQPQHFGDGTRLSIL.

There are a few counts of this clonotype. The chain joins TRBV5-1 to TRBJ2-5; TRBD2 might be the D (5 bases). Germline V gene sequence: CDR1 SGHRS, CDR2 YFSETQ. This CDR3 is built from 16 residues. V lost 4 bases, J lost 6 bases, and 22 bases lay in between. CDR3 DNA sequence: TGCGCCAGCAGCGCCTCCTCTTTGGACGGGGTACAGACCCAGTACTTC. Its translation: CASSASSLDGVQTQYF.

The table lists this clonotype with many counts. The chain carries TRBV10-3 and TRBJ2-1, with 8 bases matching TRBD2. Unmatched junction bases numbered 5, after V lost 3 bases and J lost 4 bases. In germline, CDR1 is ENHRY, CDR2 SYGVKD. The CDR3 covers 15 residues. CDR3 nucleotides: TGTGCCATCAGTGAAATACTAGCGGATTACAATGAGCAGTTCTTC. This gives the protein CAISEILADYNEQFF.

This clonotype appeared many times. This chain connects TRBV12-3 or TRBV12-4 to TRBJ2-7; no firm D call. The V end lost 3 bases, the J end lost 6 bases, and 6 bases lay between the germline ends. The CDR3 extends over 11 amino acids. Here the CDR3 DNA reads TGTGCCAGCAGTTTTCCGGGCGAGCAGTACTTC. Protein product: CASSFPGEQYF.

In its sample, this clonotype was seen many times. The chain recombines TRBV15 with TRBJ1-2; TRBD1 matches at 12 bases. V gave up 5 bases and J gave up 7 bases; unmatched junction bases: 11. The germline V gene encodes CDR1 LNHNV and CDR2 YYDKDF (reference sequence). This CDR3 comprises 16 residues. In DNA, the CDR3 is TGTGCCACCAGCGGCATGGGACAGGGGGCGCTTCTTGGCTACACCTTC. Protein product: CATSGMGQGALLGYTF.

The chain uses TRBV9 and TRBJ1-1; perhaps TRBD1 as D (5 bases). Germline V gene data show CDR1 as SGDLS and CDR2 as YYNGEE. The ends were cut back, 3 bases at V and 7 bases at J, with 16 bases in the middle. The CDR3 runs 14 residues. The CDR3 sequence: CASSAGSRFIEAFF. In DNA, the CDR3 is TGTGCCAGCAGCGCAGGGTCCCGATTTATTGAAGCTTTCTTT.

This chain uses TRBV7-8 with TRBJ1-1, with D perhaps TRBD1 (6 bases). The germline V gene encodes CDR1 SGHVS and CDR2 FQNEAQ. V lost 1 base and J 3 bases, leaving 9 bases between the germline ends. The CDR3 covers 14 residues. The CDR3 loop reads CASSLEQGYTEAFF. Here the CDR3 DNA reads TGTGCCAGCAGCTTAGAGCAGGGGTACACTGAAGCTTTCTTT.

This sequence joins TRBV6-2 or TRBV6-3 and TRBJ1-1; no firm D call. This CDR3 is built from 15 residues. Deletions cut 0 bases from V and 3 bases from J, with 11 bases between. The germline gives CDR1 MNHEY, CDR2 SVGEGT. The DNA of the CDR3 is TGTGCCAGCAGTTACTCTAGATTCGGGGACACTGAAGCTTTCTTT. Translation: CASSYSRFGDTEAFF.

V usage is TRBV20-1 and J usage is TRBJ1-5; no clear D. V was shortened by 0 bases and J by 4 bases, with 10 bases between the two germline ends. This CDR3 is built from 14 residues. Germline CDR1 is DFQATT and CDR2 is SNEGSKA (reference sequence). CDR3 amino acids: CSAREVASNQPQHF. CDR3 nucleotide sequence: TGCAGTGCTAGAGAAGTAGCCAGTAATCAGCCCCAGCATTTT.

This clonotype turned up a few times. This chain uses TRBV2 with TRBJ2-1; possible D gene TRBD1, 5 bases. The CDR3 has 14 amino acids. Trimming stripped 6 bases from V and 8 bases from J, with 17 bases between. Germline-derived CDR1 and CDR2 are SNHLY and FYNNEI. DNA of the CDR3: TGTGCCAGCAGCTACGACAGCCGTATCGATGAGCAGTTCTTC. Translating it yields CASSYDSRIDEQFF. Combining the CDR3 with reference TRBV2 and TRBJ2-1 gives the whole variable domain EPEVTQTPSHQVTQMGQEVILRCVPISNHLYFYWYRQILGQKVEFLVSFYNNEISEKSEIFDDQFSVERPDGSNFTLKIRSTKLEDSAMYFCASSYDSRIDEQFFGPGTRLTVL.

There are many counts of this clonotype. The J gene is TRBJ2-1, the V gene TRBV7-2, with D perhaps matching TRBD1 or TRBD2 (5 bases each). CDR1 SGHTA and CDR2 FQGNSA come from the germline V gene. V dropped 5 bases and J dropped 15 bases, with 35 bases sitting between them. The CDR3 loop spans 18 amino acids. The CDR3 DNA follows: TGTGCCAGCAGCCTAAAGAGCAGAATTGAGCTGCCGAGGGGATCGTGGTTCTTC. Translation: CASSLKSRIELPRGSWFF.

This clonotype was seen a few times. V usage is TRBV15 and J usage is TRBJ2-3, with D maybe TRBD2 (7 bases). The CDR3 consists of 17 residues. Germline assignment: CDR1 LNHNV and CDR2 YYDKDF (reference sequence). Trimming took off 0 bases at V and 2 bases at J, with 15 bases between the two ends. Here the CDR3 DNA reads TGTGCCACCAGCAGAGATAAGGGGCGGGGGCTCACAGATACGCAGTATTTT. Translated, it gives CATSRDKGRGLTDTQYF.

Only a few counts were recorded for this clonotype. The CDR3 coding sequence is TGTGCCAGCAGTATAGGCAGGGGGCTTATCAACGAGCAGTACGTC. It yields the protein CASSIGRGLINEQYV. The chain couples TRBV6-2 or TRBV6-3 to TRBJ2-7, with 8 bases lining up with TRBD1. The germline V gene encodes CDR1 MNHEY and CDR2 SVGEGT. This CDR3 region has 15 residues. V was pared by 5 bases and J by 5 bases, with 11 bases of the junction left unmatched.

The V gene is TRBV28, the J gene TRBJ1-3; D not certain. Looked up from germline, CDR1 is MDHEN and CDR2 is SYDVKM. This CDR3 region has 14 residues. With 4 bases removed from V and 0 bases from J, the gap between germline ends came to 7 bases. The CDR3, as DNA: TGTGCCAGCAGTTCCGAGCTCTCTGGAAACACCATATATTTT. Amino acid sequence: CASSSELSGNTIYF.

The genes are TRBV6-5 and TRBJ1-2, with 7 bases that match TRBD1. Germline V CDR1 and CDR2: MNHEY, SVGAGI. The CDR3 consists of 14 residues. Germline trimming cut 0 bases from V and 8 bases from J; bases unmatched to any gene: 6. CDR3 loop: CASSYSTGSKGYTF. CDR3 nucleotides: TGTGCCAGCAGTTACTCGACAGGGTCTAAAGGCTACACCTTC.

V gene TRBV19 combines with J gene TRBJ2-7, with D tentatively TRBD2 (6 bases). With 7 bases removed from V and 0 bases from J, the gap between germline ends came to 13 bases. Germline V gene lookup returns CDR1 LNHDA and CDR2 SQIVND (reference sequence). The CDR3 is 14 residues long. The CDR3 coding sequence is TGTGCCAGTATGTCAGCGGGTGACTCCTACGAGCAGTACTTC. Protein sequence: CASMSAGDSYEQYF.

This clonotype came up a few times. The chain carries TRBV14 and TRBJ1-5, with D perhaps matching TRBD1 (5 bases). Germline V gene lookup returns CDR1 SGHDN and CDR2 FVKESK. The CDR3 is 19 residues long. Trimming stripped 3 bases from V and 0 bases from J, with 21 bases between. Here the CDR3 DNA reads TGTGCCAGCAGCCATAAAGCTGGTTCGACAGAACTTAGCAATCAGCCCCAGCATTTT. This sequence encodes CASSHKAGSTELSNQPQHF.

With regard to this clonotype: The germline gene is not matched at one end of the junction; a read error may be the cause. This sequence joins TRBV4-1 and TRBJ1-1; maybe TRBD1 (5 bases). CDR1 is MGHRA, CDR2 YSYEKL, per germline. The CDR3 is made up of 12 amino acids. This CDR3 is CASSQEGVSQLF. CDR3 nucleotide sequence: TGCGCCAGCAGCCAAGAAGGGGTCAGTCAACTATTT.

The chain carries TRBV12-5 and TRBJ2-2; D is possibly TRBD1 (5 bases). The CDR3 has 14 residues. V dropped 2 bases and J dropped 9 bases, with 13 bases sitting between them. CDR1 LGHNT and CDR2 FRNRAP come from the germline V gene. CDR3 DNA: TGTGCTAGTGGTTTGCTGGGGCCTCTTCGGGAGCTGTTTTTT. Amino acids: CASGLLGPLRELFF.